These 24 T cell receptor beta chains originate from one sample sequenced in a study of control samples from healthy donors and cancer patients. Assay used: immunoSEQ multiplex PCR; TCRdb lists only in-frame clones, some missing. In the table there are over 80,000 clones, around 91% of which are singletons. Sequencing was carried out using blood. Every receptor here comes from a young man in good health.

The chain uses TRBV2 and TRBJ1-6; D unresolved. V shed 3 bases and J shed 9 bases, with 18 bases lying between them. This CDR3 contains 16 residues. Germline CDR1 and CDR2: SNHLY and FYNNEI. This CDR3 is CASSDEGASYASPLHF. The DNA for the CDR3 is TGTGCCAGCAGTGACGAGGGCGCGAGTTATGCTTCACCCCTCCACTTT.

The rearrangement joins TRBV29-1 to TRBJ2-7; 11 nucleotides align to TRBD1. Germline loops: CDR1 SQVTM, CDR2 ANQGSEA. The V and J ends lost 6 bases and 7 bases, in that order; junction bases with no gene match: 11. This CDR3 is 14 amino acids long. In DNA form, the CDR3 reads TGCAGCGTAACGTCCGGGACAGGGGGACGGGAGCAGTACTTC. It translates to CSVTSGTGGREQYF.

This rearrangement joins TRBV30 to TRBJ1-2; no firm D call. Trimming shortened V by 5 bases and J by 4 bases, and 17 bases separated the two germline ends. This CDR3 has 14 residues. CDR1 is GTSNPN, CDR2 SVGIG, per germline (reference sequence). CDR3 in amino acids: CAWGWQMSPYGYTF. In DNA, the CDR3 is TGTGCCTGGGGGTGGCAGATGTCCCCCTATGGCTACACCTTC.

This clone was counted a few times. This sequence joins TRBV30 and TRBJ1-5; TRBD1 is a possible D gene (6 bases). CDR1 is GTSNPN, CDR2 SVGIG, per germline (reference sequence). The CDR3 is 15 residues long. The V end was cut by 4 bases, the J end by 1 base, with 14 bases between. Here the CDR3 reads CAWTPGGRSNQPQHF. The CDR3 DNA reads TGTGCCTGGACCCCCGGGGGGCGAAGCAATCAGCCCCAGCATTTT.

The V and J genes are TRBV20-1 and TRBJ2-2; the match to TRBD1 covers 10 bases. J was trimmed by 4 bases and V by 3 bases; bases with no gene match: 5. Germline assignment: CDR1 DFQATT and CDR2 SNEGSKA (reference sequence). The CDR3 is 15 amino acids. The CDR3 nucleotides are TGCAGTGCTAGTCGACAGGGGGCTGGCACCGGGGAGCTGTTTTTT. It is translated as CSASRQGAGTGELFF.

The DNA of the CDR3 is TGTGCCAGCAGCTTCGGGGTAAACAGGGCTCAGCCCCAGCATTTT. This encodes CASSFGVNRAQPQHF. The rearrangement uses TRBV5-6 and TRBJ1-5, with D possibly being TRBD1 (6 bases). This CDR3 has 15 amino acids. The V end lost 2 bases, the J end lost 6 bases, and 15 bases lay between the germline ends. CDR1 is SGHDT and CDR2 is YYEEEE in the germline V gene.

This clone was seen only a few times. V usage is TRBV27 and J usage is TRBJ1-5, with D unclear. The V end lost 6 bases, the J end lost 9 bases, and 18 bases lay between the germline ends. The germline V gene has CDR1 MNHEY and CDR2 SMNVEV (reference sequence). The CDR3 has 14 amino acids. The CDR3 spells CASRWAQTIGPQHF. CDR3 nucleotides: TGTGCCAGCAGATGGGCCCAAACAATAGGGCCCCAGCATTTT.

The rearrangement links TRBV28 to TRBJ2-3; TRBD2 aligns across 7 bases. The CDR3 loop spans 17 amino acids. V trimming: 5 bases; J trimming: 5 bases; junction bases outside the gene matches: 16. The germline V gene encodes CDR1 MDHEN and CDR2 SYDVKM. The CDR3 loop is CASSHRDYGGSGDTQYF. The CDR3 nucleotides are TGTGCCAGCAGTCACCGGGACTACGGGGGGTCGGGAGATACGCAGTATTTT.

The rearrangement links TRBV25-1 to TRBJ2-5; D is ambiguous. This CDR3 is built from 10 residues. Germline V CDR1 and CDR2: MGHDK, SYGVNS. V lost 6 bases and J 5 bases, leaving 4 bases between the germline ends. As DNA, the CDR3 is TGTGCCAGCAGGGGGGAGACCCAGTACTTC. As protein: CASRGETQYF.

This chain uses TRBV7-9 with TRBJ2-1; 7 bases align to TRBD2. This CDR3 has 14 residues. CDR1 is SEHNR and CDR2 is FQNEAQ in the germline V gene (reference sequence). The V segment lost 4 bases and the J segment 9 bases; nucleotides outside the gene matches: 9. CDR3 sequence reads: CASSYQRDSVEQFF. CDR3 in DNA: TGTGCCAGCAGCTACCAGCGGGATAGTGTTGAGCAGTTCTTC.

V and J are TRBV3-1 (or the pseudogene TRBV3-2) and TRBJ2-5; D gene ambiguous. Germline-derived CDR1 and CDR2 are LGHDT and YNNKEL (reference sequence). This CDR3 has 16 residues. V lost 4 bases to trimming and J lost 1 base, with 16 bases between them. The CDR3, as DNA: TGTGCCAGCAGCCCGTCGGCCAGGCGGTCCCAAGAGACCCAGTACTTC. Encoded protein: CASSPSARRSQETQYF.

This rearrangement joins TRBV5-1 to TRBJ2-7; maybe TRBD2 (6 bases). V was clipped by 1 base and J by 6 bases, with 14 bases between them. CDR1 is SGHRS and CDR2 is YFSETQ in the germline V gene. The CDR3 is made up of 14 amino acids. The CDR3 region is CASSLLGSGVEQYF. The CDR3 DNA is TGCGCCAGCAGCTTGCTCGGGAGTGGGGTCGAGCAGTACTTC.

This chain links TRBV19 with TRBJ2-1, with D tentatively TRBD2 (6 bases). The CDR3 is 11 residues long. Germline V CDR1 and CDR2: LNHDA, SQIVND (reference sequence). Trimming took 3 bases from V and 10 from J, leaving 7 bases between them. CDR3 in DNA: TGTGCCAGTAGTATCGGGGGAGAGCAGTTCTTC. This translates into CASSIGGEQFF.

The chain uses TRBV28 and TRBJ1-2, with 8 bases matching TRBD1. Looked up from germline, CDR1 is MDHEN and CDR2 is SYDVKM. CDR3 length: 15 residues. The V gene end was trimmed by 5 bases and the J gene end by 2 bases; junction bases not matched to a gene: 7. DNA of the CDR3: TGTGCCAGCAGTCCCTCGGACAGGGCAAACTATGGCTACACCTTC. It encodes CASSPSDRANYGYTF.

The chain joins TRBV2 to TRBJ2-3; the match to TRBD2 covers 9 bases. CDR3 length: 14 amino acids. Trimming at V came to 7 bases and at J to 0 bases, leaving 2 bases not matched to a gene. Germline lookup yields CDR1 SNHLY and CDR2 FYNNEI. The CDR3 nucleotides read TGTGCCAGCAAAGGACTAGCGAGCACAGATACGCAGTATTTT. Its protein product is CASKGLASTDTQYF.

V is TRBV7-9 and J is TRBJ2-7, with D possibly matching TRBD1 (6 bases). Germline CDR1 reads SEHNR; CDR2 reads FQNEAQ (reference sequence). V shed 1 base and J shed 4 bases, with 11 bases lying between them. This CDR3 has 14 residues. The CDR3 sequence is CASSLEGERYEQYF. DNA for the CDR3: TGTGCCAGCAGCTTAGAGGGGGAGCGGTACGAGCAGTACTTC.

V is TRBV28 and J is TRBJ1-4, with D hard to call. The CDR3 consists of 14 residues. CDR1 MDHEN and CDR2 SYDVKM come from the germline V gene. V was cut by 1 base and J by 4 bases, with 7 bases left in between. CDR3 sequence (DNA): TGTGCCAGCAGTTTATCCGGTCGTAATGAAAAACTGTTTTTT. Residues: CASSLSGRNEKLFF.

This rearrangement joins TRBV10-1 to TRBJ2-1; D is perhaps TRBD2 (6 bases). Trimming removed 7 bases from V and 6 bases from J, with 25 bases in between. The CDR3 totals 17 residues. Germline V gene data show CDR1 as WNHNN and CDR2 as SYGVQD (reference sequence). The CDR3: CASTPDHDAEGGNEQFF. Written as DNA, the CDR3 is TGCGCCAGCACCCCTGACCACGACGCGGAGGGAGGCAATGAGCAGTTCTTC.

The chain employs TRBV7-2 and TRBJ2-7; TRBD2 agrees at 11 bases. The CDR3 is 18 amino acids. CDR1 and CDR2 from the germline V gene are SGHTA and FQGNSA. Germline trimming cut 5 bases from V and 4 bases from J; bases unmatched to any gene: 16. CDR3: CASSIGTSGPGALYEQYF. DNA of the CDR3: TGTGCCAGCAGCATTGGGACTAGCGGTCCGGGGGCCTTATACGAGCAGTACTTC. Filled out from reference TRBV7-2 and TRBJ2-7, the complete variable domain reads GAGVSQSPSNKVTEKGKDVELRCDPISGHTALYWYRQSLGQGLEFLIYFQGNSAPDKSGLPSDRFSAERTGGSVSTLTIQRTQQEDSAVYLCASSIGTSGPGALYEQYFGPGTRLTVT.

The CDR3 DNA is TGTGCCAGCAGCTTAGATTGGATAGGGCGAGCGGACACAGATACGCAGTATTTT. Translation: CASSLDWIGRADTDTQYF. The chain couples TRBV11-2 to TRBJ2-3; the D gene is possibly TRBD2 (5 bases). This CDR3 contains 18 residues. Trimming stripped 0 bases from V and 2 bases from J, with 18 bases between. The germline CDR1 and CDR2 sequences are SGHAT and FQNNGV. Full variable domain (remainder filled in from reference TRBV11-2 and TRBJ2-3): EAGVAQSPRYKIIEKRQSVAFWCNPISGHATLYWYQQILGQGPKLLIQFQNNGVVDDSQLPKDRFSAERLKGVDSTLKIQPAKLEDSAVYLCASSLDWIGRADTDTQYFGPGTRLTVL.

The chain uses TRBV24-1 and TRBJ2-2; 9 bases line up with TRBD1. Germline-derived CDR1 and CDR2 are KGHDR and SFDVKD. After removal of 4 bases from V and 6 bases from J, the junction contained 2 bases not matched to a gene. The CDR3 is made up of 14 amino acids. CDR3 sequence reads: CATSEWDRAGELFF. The CDR3 DNA sequence: TGTGCCACCAGTGAATGGGACAGGGCCGGGGAGCTGTTTTTT.

The chain has TRBV7-3 and TRBJ2-3; tentative D call: TRBD1 (5 bases). Trimming left V 4 bases short and J 0 bases short, with 14 bases between. The germline CDR1 and CDR2 sequences are SGHTA and FQGTGA. CDR3 size: 16 residues. The CDR3 loop reads CASSSARQTSTDTQYF. The CDR3 bases are TGTGCCAGCAGCTCCGCCAGACAGACTAGCACAGATACGCAGTATTTT.

The chain has TRBV30 and TRBJ2-7; either TRBD1 or TRBD2 may supply D (5 bases each). The CDR3 length is 13 residues. Deletions cut 5 bases from V and 2 bases from J, with 13 bases between. The V gene's germline CDR1 is GTSNPN and CDR2 SVGIG (reference sequence). CDR3 loop: CAWAGTAPYEQYF. The CDR3 bases are TGTGCCTGGGCCGGGACCGCCCCCTACGAGCAGTACTTC. Full variable domain (rest looked up from reference TRBV30 and TRBJ2-7): SQTIHQWPATLVQPVGSPLSLECTVEGTSNPNLYWYRQAAGRGLQLLFYSVGIGQISSEVPQNLSASRPQDRQFILSSKKLLLSDSGFYLCAWAGTAPYEQYFGPGTRLTVT.

This clone was seen a few times. This chain connects TRBV19 to TRBJ1-1, with a weak D call TRBD1 (6 bases). The V end lost 8 bases, the J end lost 1 base, and 8 bases lay between the germline ends. The CDR3 runs 12 residues. CDR1 and CDR2 from the germline V gene are LNHDA and SQIVND (reference sequence). In DNA form, the CDR3 reads TGTGCCAGTGTGACAGGGAACACTGAAGCTTTCTTT. Translation: CASVTGNTEAFF.